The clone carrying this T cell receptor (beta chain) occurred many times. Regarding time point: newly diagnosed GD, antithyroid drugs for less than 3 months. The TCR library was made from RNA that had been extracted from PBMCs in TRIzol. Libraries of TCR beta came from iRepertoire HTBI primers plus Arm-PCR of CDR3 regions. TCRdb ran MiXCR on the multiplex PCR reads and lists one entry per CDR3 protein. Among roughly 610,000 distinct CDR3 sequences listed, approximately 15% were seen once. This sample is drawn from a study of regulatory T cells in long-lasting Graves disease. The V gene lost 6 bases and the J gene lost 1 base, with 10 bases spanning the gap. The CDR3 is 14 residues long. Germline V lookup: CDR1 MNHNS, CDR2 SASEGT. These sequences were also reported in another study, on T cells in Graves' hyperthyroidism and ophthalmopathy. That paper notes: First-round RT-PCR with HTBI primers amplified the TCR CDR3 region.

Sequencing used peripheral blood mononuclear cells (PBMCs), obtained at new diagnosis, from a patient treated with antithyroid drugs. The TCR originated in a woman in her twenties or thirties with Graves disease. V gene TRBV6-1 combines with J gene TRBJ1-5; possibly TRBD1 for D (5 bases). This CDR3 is CASSPDKSNQPQHF. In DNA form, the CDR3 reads TGTGCCAGCAGCCCGGACAAGAGCAATCAGCCCCAGCATTTT.